This entry describes one TCR beta chain. Antigen: not known. Clones were sequenced by immunoSEQ multiplex PCR, and TCRdb holds only the in-frame ones, with some missing. Among 95,000 to 100,000 clones listed, roughly 87% were seen once. These data originate in a study of T cell responses to AZD1222 COVID-19 vaccine. Findings and caveats of the study: White British people made up most donors, females outnumbered males, and clonal diversity was possibly underestimated. Reportedly, close to half of spike-specific TCRs are directed against unmutated variant regions. Spike-specific TCR breadth and depth went up after people got two AZD1222 doses. Spike-wide coverage was observed for vaccine-associated CD4 TCRs, with dominant responses at 160-218 and 743-854.

Sample: peripheral blood, taken on day 0 of AZD1222 vaccination. The receptor comes from an adult in good health.

CDR3 bases: TGTGCCAGCAGCGGGGGAGGCTATCAGCCCCAGCATTTT. Translating it yields CASSGGGYQPQHF. The V and J genes are TRBV12-3 or TRBV12-4 and TRBJ1-5; D perhaps matches TRBD1 (5 bases). The CDR3 is made up of 13 amino acids. V was clipped by 6 bases and J by 5 bases, with 11 bases between them.